This T cell receptor beta chain stems from a study of cytomegalovirus exposure and HLA in healthy donors. General study findings and limits: Presence/absence comparisons presumed near-even sequencing depth among donors.

Nominally healthy donors provided the samples, though records likely missed some immune exposures. CDR1 is MGHRA, CDR2 YSYEKL, per germline. V gave up 0 bases and J gave up 5 bases, with 4 bases separating them. The CDR3 contains 12 residues. As concerns this clone: Its antigen is as yet unknown.

13 Jbeta primers and 60 Vbeta primers were used for the PCR. Assay used: immunoSEQ multiplex PCR; TCRdb lists only in-frame clones, some missing. The table has some 180,000 clones, around 73% seen once. Sequenced: PBMCs. This TCR was sampled from a young woman in good health and CMV-seropositive. This chain links TRBV4-1 with TRBJ1-1; D uncertain. In DNA form, the CDR3 reads TGCGCCAGCAGCCAAGATCGGACTGAAGCTTTCTTT. Its translation is CASSQDRTEAFF.